The sequence of this T cell receptor beta chain was determined in a study of T cell responses to AZD1222 COVID-19 vaccine (dated by TCRdb to about 2021). With respect to the entire study: A total of 233 trial participants underwent TCR sequencing, of whom 207 received two doses of AZD1222 and approximately 25 received two doses of the MenACWY control vaccine. Enrollment into the trials was organized by age into subgroups of 18-55, 56-69 and 70-plus years, and those subgroups contained about 150, 27 and 61 TCR-sequenced participants, respectively. Overall study outcomes, separate from this receptor: Conclusions about previously exposed vaccinees are limited because only 6 or 7 AZD1222 recipients were SARS-CoV-2 seropositive at baseline. The 56-69-year group was small, and its depth increase did not reach significance, likely because of low power. A significant rise in spike-specific TCR breadth and depth was observed after two AZD1222 doses relative to day 0 and relative to MenACWY recipients. Reportedly, close to half of the unique spike-specific TCRs recognized epitopes lying outside the regions that are mutated in the B.1.351 and B.1.1.7 variants. Because no day 14 peak-response samples were available, repertoires were characterized only after the peak T cell response. Participants were mostly white British and included more females than males, and it was suggested by the authors that clonal diversity may have been underestimated. CD4 TCRs associated with the vaccine covered the entire spike protein, and the dominant responses were in regions 160-218 and 743-854.

CDR1 and CDR2 are drawn from the germline V gene: SGHVS, FQNEAQ. Including cysteine and phenylalanine, the CDR3 has 15 amino acids. CDR3 DNA is the only sequence kept; it has 45 bases, read in frame from the first base. V and J are truncated by 5 bases and 8 bases respectively, leaving an intervening sequence of 18 bases. Comments on this clone: What this receptor recognizes is not known. No clone much larger than this one lies a single base away; base qualities are absent.

The CDR3 regions of human TCRbeta chains were analyzed by immunosequencing. On the authors' methods: Repertoire TCRs were matched against a reference library of SARS-CoV-2-specific TCRs generated with the MIRA antigen-specificity platform. Breadth was defined as the fraction of unique TCRs that were SARS-CoV-2-associated. Depth was defined as the fraction of total T cells that were SARS-CoV-2-associated. Using the MIRA data, each spike-specific TCR was assigned both to the spike region to which the TCR was reactive and to a CD4 or CD8 class. Log10-transformed breadth and depth values were compared by one-way ANOVA with Sidak's multiple comparisons tests. TCRdb carries this immuneACCESS record with in-frame sequences only. Its versions omit some clonotypes, under half of them owing to an unresolved V gene in the studies checked, with the rest unexplained. V and J calls plus clone size are reproduced from that table; the DNA served to infer D and trimming. The sample yields roughly 51,000 clones; 86% were counted once. The ten largest account for 6.5% to 8.5% of the sample.

The time point label of this sample denotes: about 28 days (+/-7) after the second vaccine dose. AZD1222 recipients given second doses at about 4 weeks or at about 12 weeks were pooled, since spike-specific TCR depth and breadth were not found to differ between the two schedules. Vaccinee samples came from UK trials COV001 and COV002, including a single-blind randomized controlled phase 2/3 trial of AZD1222 (ChAdOx1 nCoV-19) in healthy adults. For TCRbeta chain sequencing, PBMC samples from trial participants were taken at day 0 and at day 28 after the second dose. Source: peripheral blood, taken 28 days after the second AZD1222 dose. Here the chain combines TRBV7-8 and TRBJ2-2, with no confidently assigned D gene. This TCR came from an adult who received the AZD1222 COVID-19 vaccine. The CDR3 in this case is CASSVPGPTEGELFF. The bases are TGTGCCAGCAGCGTCCCCGGGCCCACGGAAGGGGAGCTGTTTTTT.